The present entry profiles one TCR beta chain with its context. The sample is drawn from a study of technical replicates of blood from a handful of donors. V lost 5 bases, J lost 4 bases, and 9 bases lay in between. Germline assignment: CDR1 PRHDT and CDR2 FYEKMQ (reference sequence). This CDR3 region has 13 residues. Generated by immunoSEQ multiplex PCR, the TCRdb table keeps only in-frame clones and is missing some. Of tens of thousands of clones in the sample, 93% were seen once. The chain employs TRBV13 and TRBJ2-1, with D possibly TRBD2 on 6 matching bases. The sequencing input was T cells isolated from PBMCs. The receptor was isolated from a human donor in good health. The CDR3 sequence: CASSLGGYNEQFF. The CDR3 nucleotides are TGTGCCAGCAGCCTTGGGGGGTACAATGAGCAGTTCTTC.